The table lists the clone carrying this T cell receptor (beta chain) with a few counts. The antigen remains undetermined. The sample is drawn from a study of T cells after yellow fever vaccination. Study-level results: Clones from primary vaccination mostly reappeared after the booster (about 97% CD4, just over 85% CD8).

Germline CDR1 and CDR2: SQVTM and ANQGSEA. The V and J ends lost 7 bases and 0 bases, in that order; junction bases with no gene match: 13. The CDR3 runs 19 residues. One entry per CDR3 protein, called by TCRdb with MiXCR from the 5' RACE reads. The sample comprises 450,000 to 600,000 distinct CDR3 sequences, about 14% of which are singletons, and over 12% rests with the top ten. The source material was PBMCs, sampled on the day of the yellow fever booster vaccination. The TCR comes from a man younger than 40 who received the YFV17D yellow fever vaccine. The J gene is TRBJ2-1, the V gene TRBV29-1, with 15 bases that match TRBD2. The CDR3: CSGKQFGLAGGSSYNEQFF. The CDR3, as DNA: TGCAGCGGAAAACAATTCGGACTAGCGGGAGGGAGCTCCTACAATGAGCAGTTCTTC.